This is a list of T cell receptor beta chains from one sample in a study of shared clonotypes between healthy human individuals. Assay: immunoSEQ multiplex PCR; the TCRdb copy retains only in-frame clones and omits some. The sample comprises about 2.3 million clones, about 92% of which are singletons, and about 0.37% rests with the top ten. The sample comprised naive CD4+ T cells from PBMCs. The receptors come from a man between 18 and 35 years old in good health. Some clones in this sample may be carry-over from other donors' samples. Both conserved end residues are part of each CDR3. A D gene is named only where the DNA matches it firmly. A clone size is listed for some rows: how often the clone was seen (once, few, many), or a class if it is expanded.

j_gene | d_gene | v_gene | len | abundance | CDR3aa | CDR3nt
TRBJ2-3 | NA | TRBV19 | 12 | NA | CASSILGDTQYF | TGTGCCAGTAGTATATTGGGGGATACGCAGTATTTT
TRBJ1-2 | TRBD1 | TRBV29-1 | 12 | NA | CSVESGGQGYTF | TGCAGCGTTGAATCAGGGGGACAGGGCTACACCTTC
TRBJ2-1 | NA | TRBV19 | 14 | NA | CASSIKGVRNEQFF | TGTGCCAGTAGTATAAAAGGGGTGAGGAATGAGCAGTTCTTC
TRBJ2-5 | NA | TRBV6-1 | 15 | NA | CASSEFRPLGETQYF | TGTGCCAGCAGTGAATTCAGGCCTCTGGGGGAGACCCAGTACTTC
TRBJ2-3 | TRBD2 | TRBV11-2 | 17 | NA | CASSRRWTSGDTDTQYF | TGTGCCAGCAGCCGTCGATGGACTAGCGGGGACACAGATACGCAGTATTTT
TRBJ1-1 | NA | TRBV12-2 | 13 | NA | CASRTGTYTEAFF | TGTGCAAGTCGGACAGGGACCTACACTGAAGCTTTCTTT
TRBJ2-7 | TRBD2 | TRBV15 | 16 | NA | CATSRGVKAGAYEQYF | TGTGCCACCAGCAGAGGGGTAAAAGCGGGAGCCTACGAGCAGTACTTC
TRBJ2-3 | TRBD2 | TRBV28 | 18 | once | CASSPPPREPSRTYTQYF | TGTGCCAGCAGTCCCCCTCCGCGGGAGCCCTCCCGAACATATACGCAGTATTTT
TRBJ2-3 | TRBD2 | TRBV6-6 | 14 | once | CATGRAGVEDTQYF | TGTGCCACCGGTAGAGCGGGAGTAGAAGATACGCAGTATTTT
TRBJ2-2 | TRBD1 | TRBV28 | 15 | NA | CASSPTGANTGELFF | TGTGCCAGCAGTCCTACAGGGGCCAACACCGGGGAGCTGTTTTTT
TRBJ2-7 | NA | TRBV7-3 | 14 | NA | CASSFQVGSYEQYF | TGTGCCAGCAGCTTCCAGGTCGGTTCCTACGAGCAGTACTTC
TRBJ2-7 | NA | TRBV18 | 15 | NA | CASSPNLGGTYEQYF | TGTGCCAGCTCACCTAACCTTGGGGGGACCTACGAGCAGTACTTC
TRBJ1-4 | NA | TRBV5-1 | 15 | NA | CASSKTGSFKEKLFF | TGCGCCAGCAGCAAAACAGGGAGCTTTAAGGAAAAACTGTTTTTT
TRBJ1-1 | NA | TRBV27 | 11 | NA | CASSPRTEAFF | TGTGCCAGCAGTCCCCGCACTGAAGCTTTCTTT
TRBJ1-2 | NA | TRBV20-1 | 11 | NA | CSAGANYGYTF | TGCAGTGCAGGAGCTAACTATGGCTACACCTTC
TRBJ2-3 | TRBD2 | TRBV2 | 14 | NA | CASTLAGVTDTQYF | TGTGCCAGCACTCTAGCGGGGGTCACAGATACGCAGTATTTT
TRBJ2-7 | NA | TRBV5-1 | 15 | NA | CASSLLQANTYEQYF | TGCGCCAGCAGCTTGCTACAGGCAAACACCTACGAGCAGTACTTC
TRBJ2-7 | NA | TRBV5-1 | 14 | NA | CASSVGLISYEQYF | TGCGCCAGCAGCGTGGGACTTATCTCCTACGAGCAGTACTTC
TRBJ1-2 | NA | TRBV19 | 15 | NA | CASSASSALLGGYTF | TGTGCCAGTAGTGCCTCAAGCGCACTCCTAGGTGGCTACACCTTC
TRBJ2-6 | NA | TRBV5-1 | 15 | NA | CASSFSGSGANVLTF | TGCGCCAGCAGCTTTTCGGGCTCTGGGGCCAACGTCCTGACTTTC
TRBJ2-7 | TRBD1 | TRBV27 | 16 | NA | CASSPLDRGRPYEQYF | TGTGCCAGCAGTCCTCTCGACAGGGGGCGGCCCTACGAGCAGTACTTC
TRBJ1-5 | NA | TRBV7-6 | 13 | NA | CASSADRNQPQHF | TGTGCCAGCAGCGCAGACCGGAATCAGCCCCAGCATTTT
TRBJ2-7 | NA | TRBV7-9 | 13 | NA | CASTLSGGGEQYF | TGTGCCAGCACCCTGTCGGGCGGTGGGGAGCAGTACTTC
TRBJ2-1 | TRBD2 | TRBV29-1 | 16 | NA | CSVEEGGGSSYNEQFF | TGCAGCGTTGAAGAAGGCGGCGGGAGCTCCTACAATGAGCAGTTCTTC
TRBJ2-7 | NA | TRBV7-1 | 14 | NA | CASSLAPRNYEQYF | TGTGCCAGCAGCTTGGCCCCCAGGAATTACGAGCAGTACTTC
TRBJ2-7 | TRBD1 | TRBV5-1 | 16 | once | CASSTTTGGSSYEQYF | TGCGCCAGCAGCACGACCACAGGGGGATCCTCCTACGAGCAGTACTTC
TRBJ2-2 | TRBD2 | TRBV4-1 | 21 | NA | CASSQDNYGRPRQKNTGELFF | TGCGCCAGCAGCCAAGATAATTACGGGAGGCCTCGACAGAAGAACACCGGGGAGCTGTTTTTT
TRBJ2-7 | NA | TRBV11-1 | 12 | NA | CASSSNSYEQYF | TGTGCCAGCAGCTCCAACTCGTACGAGCAGTACTTC
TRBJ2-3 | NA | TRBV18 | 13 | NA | CASSKDGTNTQYF | TGTGCCAGCTCTAAGGACGGGACAAATACGCAGTATTTT